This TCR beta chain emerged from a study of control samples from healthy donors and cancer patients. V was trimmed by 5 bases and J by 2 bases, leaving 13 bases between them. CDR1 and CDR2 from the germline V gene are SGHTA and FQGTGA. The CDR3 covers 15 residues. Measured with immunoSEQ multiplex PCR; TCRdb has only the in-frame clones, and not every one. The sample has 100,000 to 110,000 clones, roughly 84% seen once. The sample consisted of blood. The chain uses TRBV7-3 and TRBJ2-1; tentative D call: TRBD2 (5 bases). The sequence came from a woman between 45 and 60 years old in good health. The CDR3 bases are TGTGCCAGCAGCCGTGGACTGGCGGCCTACAATGAGCAGTTCTTC. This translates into CASSRGLAAYNEQFF.